This T cell receptor (beta chain) was sequenced for a study of shared clonotypes between healthy human individuals. Here immunoSEQ multiplex PCR was the method, and the copy in TCRdb shows in-frame clones only, minus some. The data contain some 2,000,000 clones, 85% to 95% of them singletons. This CDR3 contains 14 residues. V shed 7 bases and J shed 0 bases, with 13 bases lying between them. Germline CDR1 and CDR2: SNHLY and FYNNEI. Findings and limits, study-wide: Having only a few donors restricted how much genetic and exposure-history diversity was captured.

This clone showed up many times. Its matching antigen is unknown. This receptor was identified in a man between 18 and 35 years old in good health. Sequencing was carried out using naive CD4+ T cells sorted from blood. The sample's subset: CD45RA+ positively selected. This sequence joins TRBV2 and TRBJ2-7; D is uncertain. The CDR3 here is CASTRSSGSYEQYF. DNA of the CDR3: TGTGCCAGCACCAGGAGTTCAGGCTCCTACGAGCAGTACTTC.